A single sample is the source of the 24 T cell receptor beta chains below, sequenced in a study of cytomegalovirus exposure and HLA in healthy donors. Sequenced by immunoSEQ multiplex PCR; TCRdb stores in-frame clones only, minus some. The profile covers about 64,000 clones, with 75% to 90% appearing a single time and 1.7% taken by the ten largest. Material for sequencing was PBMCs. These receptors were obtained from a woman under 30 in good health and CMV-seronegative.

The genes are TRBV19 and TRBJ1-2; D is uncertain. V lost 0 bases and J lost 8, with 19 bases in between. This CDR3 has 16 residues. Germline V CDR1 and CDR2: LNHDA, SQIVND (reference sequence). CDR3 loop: CASSIDLWAGGVGYTF. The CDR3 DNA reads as TGTGCCAGTAGTATAGATCTATGGGCCGGAGGAGTGGGCTACACCTTC. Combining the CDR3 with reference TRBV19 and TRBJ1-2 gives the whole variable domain DGGITQSPKYLFRKEGQNVTLSCEQNLNHDAMYWYRQDPGQGLRLIYYSQIVNDFQKGDIAEGYSVSREKKESFPLTVTSAQKNPTAFYLCASSIDLWAGGVGYTFGSGTRLTVV.

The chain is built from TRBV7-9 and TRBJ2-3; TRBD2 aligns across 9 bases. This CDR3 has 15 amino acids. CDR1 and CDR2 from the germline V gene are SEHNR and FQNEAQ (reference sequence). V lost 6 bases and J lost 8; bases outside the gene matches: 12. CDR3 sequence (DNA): TGTGCCAGCAGGTCTAGCGGGAACCCAGCCGGTACGCAGTATTTT. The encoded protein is CASRSSGNPAGTQYF.

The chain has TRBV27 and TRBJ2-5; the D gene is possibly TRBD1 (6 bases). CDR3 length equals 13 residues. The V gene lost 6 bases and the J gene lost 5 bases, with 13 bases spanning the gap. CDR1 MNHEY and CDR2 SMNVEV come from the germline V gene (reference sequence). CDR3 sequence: CASSSRGLETQYF. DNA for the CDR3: TGTGCCAGCAGCTCCAGGGGATTGGAGACCCAGTACTTC.

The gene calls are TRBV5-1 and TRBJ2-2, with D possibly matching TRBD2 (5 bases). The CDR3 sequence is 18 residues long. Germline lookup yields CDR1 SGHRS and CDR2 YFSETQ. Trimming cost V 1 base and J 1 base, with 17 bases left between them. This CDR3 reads CASSLSRLGGMNTGELFF. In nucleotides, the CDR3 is TGCGCCAGCAGCTTGTCGCGTTTAGGAGGAATGAACACCGGGGAGCTGTTTTTT.

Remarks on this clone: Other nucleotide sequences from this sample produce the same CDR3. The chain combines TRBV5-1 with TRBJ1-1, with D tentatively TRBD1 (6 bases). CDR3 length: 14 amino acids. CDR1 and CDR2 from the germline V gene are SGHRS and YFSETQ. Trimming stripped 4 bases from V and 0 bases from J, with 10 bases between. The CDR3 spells CASSLDRLNTEAFF. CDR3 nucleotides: TGCGCCAGCAGCCTGGACAGATTGAACACTGAAGCTTTCTTT.

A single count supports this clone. The CDR3 spells CASETGAGGELFF. CDR3 sequence (DNA): TGTGCGAGCGAAACAGGGGCTGGCGGGGAGCTGTTTTTT. The V and J genes are TRBV28 and TRBJ2-2; 7 bases match TRBD1. In germline, CDR1 is MDHEN, CDR2 SYDVKM. The CDR3 is 13 residues long. Full variable domain (missing parts from reference TRBV28 and TRBJ2-2): DVKVTQSSRYLVKRTGEKVFLECVQDMDHENMFWYRQDPGLGLRLIYFSYDVKMKEKGDIPEGYSVSREKKERFSLILESASTNQTSMYLCASETGAGGELFFGEGSRLTVL.

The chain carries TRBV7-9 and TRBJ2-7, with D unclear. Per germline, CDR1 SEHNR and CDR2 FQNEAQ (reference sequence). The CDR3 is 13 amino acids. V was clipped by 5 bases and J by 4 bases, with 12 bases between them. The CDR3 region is CASSPTHRYEQYF. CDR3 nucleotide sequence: TGTGCCAGCAGCCCTACCCACCGATACGAGCAGTACTTC.

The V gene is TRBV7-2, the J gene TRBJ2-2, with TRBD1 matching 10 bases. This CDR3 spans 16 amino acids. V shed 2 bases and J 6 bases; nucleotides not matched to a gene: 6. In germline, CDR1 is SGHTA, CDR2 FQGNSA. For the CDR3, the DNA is TGTGCCAGCAGCTTATGGGGACAGGGGTTTGCCGGGGAGCTGTTTTTT. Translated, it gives CASSLWGQGFAGELFF.

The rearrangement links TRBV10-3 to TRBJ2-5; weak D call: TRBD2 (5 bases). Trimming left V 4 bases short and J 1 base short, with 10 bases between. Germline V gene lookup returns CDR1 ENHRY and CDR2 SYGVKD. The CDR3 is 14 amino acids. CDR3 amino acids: CAISGRTAQETQYF. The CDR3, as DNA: TGTGCCATCAGTGGAAGGACTGCCCAAGAGACCCAGTACTTC.

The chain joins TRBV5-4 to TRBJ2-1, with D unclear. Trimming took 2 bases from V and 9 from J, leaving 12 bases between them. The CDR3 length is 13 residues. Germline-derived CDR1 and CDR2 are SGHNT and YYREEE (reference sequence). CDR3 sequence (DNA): TGTGCCAGCAGCTTCGCCGAGCCAGGTGAGCAGTTCTTC. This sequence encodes CASSFAEPGEQFF.

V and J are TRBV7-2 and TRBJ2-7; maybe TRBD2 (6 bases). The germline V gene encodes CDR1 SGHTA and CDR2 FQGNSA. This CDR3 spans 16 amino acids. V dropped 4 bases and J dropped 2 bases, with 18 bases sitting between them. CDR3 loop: CASSYLRDSRAYEQYF. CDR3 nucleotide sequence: TGTGCCAGCAGCTATCTCCGGGACTCCCGAGCCTACGAGCAGTACTTC.

The CDR3 here is CASSIRRDKDYEQYF. In DNA, the CDR3 is TGTGCCAGCAGCATTCGCCGGGACAAAGACTACGAGCAGTACTTC. The chain recombines TRBV5-4 with TRBJ2-7; D might be TRBD1 (6 bases). This CDR3 is 15 amino acids long. Trimming cost V 4 bases and J 3 bases, with 17 bases left between them. Germline loops: CDR1 SGHNT, CDR2 YYREEE (reference sequence).

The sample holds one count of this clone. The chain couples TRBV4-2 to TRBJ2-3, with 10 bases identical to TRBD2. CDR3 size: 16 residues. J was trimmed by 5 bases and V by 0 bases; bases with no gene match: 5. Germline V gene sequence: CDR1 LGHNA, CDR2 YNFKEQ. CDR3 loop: CASSQEGAGGQDTQYF. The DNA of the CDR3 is TGTGCCAGCAGCCAAGAGGGAGCGGGGGGGCAAGATACGCAGTATTTT.

For the CDR3, the DNA is TGCGCCAGCAGCTGGGACAGGGACACTGAAGCTTTCTTT. Amino acid sequence: CASSWDRDTEAFF. This chain joins TRBV5-1 and TRBJ1-1; 9 nucleotides align to TRBD1. The CDR3 has 13 amino acids. Trimming cost V 3 bases and J 3 bases; bases outside gene matches: 0. Germline V lookup: CDR1 SGHRS, CDR2 YFSETQ.

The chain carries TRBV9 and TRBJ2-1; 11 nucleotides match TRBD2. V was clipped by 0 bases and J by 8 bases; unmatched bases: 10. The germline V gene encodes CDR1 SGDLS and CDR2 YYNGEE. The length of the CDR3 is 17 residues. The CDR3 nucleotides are TGTGCCAGCAGCGTAGCTTCCGGGACTAGCGGTCCCCATGAGCAGTTCTTC. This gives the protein CASSVASGTSGPHEQFF.

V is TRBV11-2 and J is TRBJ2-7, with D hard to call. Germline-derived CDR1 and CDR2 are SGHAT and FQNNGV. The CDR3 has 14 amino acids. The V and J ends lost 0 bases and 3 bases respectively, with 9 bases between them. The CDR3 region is CASSLEGTDYEQYF. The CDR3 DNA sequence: TGTGCCAGCAGCTTAGAGGGCACAGACTACGAGCAGTACTTC. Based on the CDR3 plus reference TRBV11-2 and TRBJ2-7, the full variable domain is EAGVAQSPRYKIIEKRQSVAFWCNPISGHATLYWYQQILGQGPKLLIQFQNNGVVDDSQLPKDRFSAERLKGVDSTLKIQPAKLEDSAVYLCASSLEGTDYEQYFGPGTRLTVT.

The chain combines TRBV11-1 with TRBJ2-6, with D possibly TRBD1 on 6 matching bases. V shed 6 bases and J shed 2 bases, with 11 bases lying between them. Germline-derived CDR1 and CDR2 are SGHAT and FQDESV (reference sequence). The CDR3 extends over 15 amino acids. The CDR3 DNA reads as TGTGCCAGCAGTACAGGGATGGCTGGGGCCAACGTCCTGACTTTC. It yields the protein CASSTGMAGANVLTF.

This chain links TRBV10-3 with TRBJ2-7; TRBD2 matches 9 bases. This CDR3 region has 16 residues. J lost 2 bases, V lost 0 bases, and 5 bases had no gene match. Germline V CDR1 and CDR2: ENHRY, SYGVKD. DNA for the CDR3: TGTGCCATCAGTGAGTCTACTAGCGGGCCTACCTACGAGCAGTACTTC. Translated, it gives CAISESTSGPTYEQYF.

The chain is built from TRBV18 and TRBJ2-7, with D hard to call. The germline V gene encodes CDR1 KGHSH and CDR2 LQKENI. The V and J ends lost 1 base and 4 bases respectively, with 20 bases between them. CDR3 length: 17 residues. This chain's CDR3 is CASSPLPGRMTPYEQYF. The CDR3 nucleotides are TGTGCCAGCTCACCACTTCCAGGCAGGATGACCCCTTACGAGCAGTACTTC. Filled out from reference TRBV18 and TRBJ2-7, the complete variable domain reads NAGVMQNPRHLVRRRGQEARLRCSPMKGHSHVYWYRQLPEEGLKFMVYLQKENIIDESGMPKERFSAEFPKEGPSILRIQQVVRGDSAAYFCASSPLPGRMTPYEQYFGPGTRLTVT.

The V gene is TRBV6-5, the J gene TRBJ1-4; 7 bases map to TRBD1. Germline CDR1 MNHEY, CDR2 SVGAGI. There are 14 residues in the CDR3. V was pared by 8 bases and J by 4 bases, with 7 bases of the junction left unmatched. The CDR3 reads CASGDRAGNEKLFF. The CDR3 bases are TGTGCCAGCGGAGACAGGGCTGGTAATGAAAAACTGTTTTTT.

DNA for the CDR3: TGTGCCAGCAGGGAAACAGGATTTGCGAACACTGAAGCTTTCTTT. It codes for CASRETGFANTEAFF. The V call is TRBV6-5, the J call TRBJ1-1; a possible D gene is TRBD1 (5 bases). Germline V gene lookup returns CDR1 MNHEY and CDR2 SVGAGI. V gave up 6 bases and J gave up 1 base, with 15 bases separating them. The CDR3 is made up of 15 amino acids.

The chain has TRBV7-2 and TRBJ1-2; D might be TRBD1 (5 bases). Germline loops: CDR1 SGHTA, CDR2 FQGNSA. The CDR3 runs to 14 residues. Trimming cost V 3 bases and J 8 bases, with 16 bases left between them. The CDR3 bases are TGTGCCAGCAGCTTGAGGGACGGGGGACGGGGCTACACCTTC. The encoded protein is CASSLRDGGRGYTF.

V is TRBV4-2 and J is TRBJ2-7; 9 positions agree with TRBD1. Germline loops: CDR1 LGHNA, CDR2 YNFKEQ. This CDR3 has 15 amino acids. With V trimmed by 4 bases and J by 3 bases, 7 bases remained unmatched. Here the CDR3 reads CASSLRRDRDYEQYF. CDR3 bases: TGTGCCAGCAGCCTCCGCCGGGACAGGGACTACGAGCAGTACTTC.

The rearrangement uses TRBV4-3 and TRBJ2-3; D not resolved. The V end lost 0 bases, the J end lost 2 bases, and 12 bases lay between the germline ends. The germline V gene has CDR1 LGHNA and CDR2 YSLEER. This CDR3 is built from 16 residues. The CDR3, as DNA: TGCGCCAGCAGCCAAGATTTCGGCGGTTCCACAGATACGCAGTATTTT. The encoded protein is CASSQDFGGSTDTQYF.